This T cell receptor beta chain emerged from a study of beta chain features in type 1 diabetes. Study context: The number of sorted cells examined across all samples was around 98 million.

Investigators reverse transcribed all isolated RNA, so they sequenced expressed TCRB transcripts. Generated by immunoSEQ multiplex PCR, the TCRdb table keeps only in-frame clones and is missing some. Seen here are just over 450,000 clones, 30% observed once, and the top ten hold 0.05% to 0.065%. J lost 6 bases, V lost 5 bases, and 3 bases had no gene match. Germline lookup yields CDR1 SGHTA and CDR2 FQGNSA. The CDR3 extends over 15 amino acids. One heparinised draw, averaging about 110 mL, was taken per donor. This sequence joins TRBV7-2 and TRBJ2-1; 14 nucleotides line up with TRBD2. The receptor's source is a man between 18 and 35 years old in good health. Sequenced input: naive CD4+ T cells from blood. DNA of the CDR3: TGTGCCAGCAGCAAGGGACTAGCGGGAGTCAATGAGCAGTTCTTC. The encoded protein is CASSKGLAGVNEQFF.